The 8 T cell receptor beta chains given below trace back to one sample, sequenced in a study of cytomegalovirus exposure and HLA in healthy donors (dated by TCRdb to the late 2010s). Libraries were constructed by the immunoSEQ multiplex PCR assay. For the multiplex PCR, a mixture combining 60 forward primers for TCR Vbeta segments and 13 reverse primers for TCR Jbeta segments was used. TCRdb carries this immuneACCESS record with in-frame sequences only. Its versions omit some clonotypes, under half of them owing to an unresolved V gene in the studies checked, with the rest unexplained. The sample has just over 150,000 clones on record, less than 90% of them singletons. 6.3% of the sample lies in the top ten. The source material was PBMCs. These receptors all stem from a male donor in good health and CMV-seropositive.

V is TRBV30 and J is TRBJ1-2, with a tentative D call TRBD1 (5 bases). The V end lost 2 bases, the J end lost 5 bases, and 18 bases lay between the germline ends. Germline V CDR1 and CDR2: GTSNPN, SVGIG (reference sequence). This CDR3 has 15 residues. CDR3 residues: CAWSYAGGSLYGYTF. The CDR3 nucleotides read TGTGCCTGGAGTTACGCGGGGGGAAGTCTTTATGGCTACACCTTC.

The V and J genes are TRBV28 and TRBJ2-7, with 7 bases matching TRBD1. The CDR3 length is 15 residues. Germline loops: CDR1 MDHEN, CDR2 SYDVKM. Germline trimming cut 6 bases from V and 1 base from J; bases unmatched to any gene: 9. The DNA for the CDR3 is TGTGCCAGCAGATCTATCAGGGGGACATCCTACGAGCAGTACTTC. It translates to CASRSIRGTSYEQYF.

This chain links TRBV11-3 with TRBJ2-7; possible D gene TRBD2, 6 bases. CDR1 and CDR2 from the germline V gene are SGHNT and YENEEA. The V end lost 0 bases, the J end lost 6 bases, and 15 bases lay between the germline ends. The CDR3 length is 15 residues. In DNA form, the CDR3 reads TGTGCCAGCAGCTTAGATTTTGGAGGGAACGCCGAGCAGTACTTC. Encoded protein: CASSLDFGGNAEQYF.

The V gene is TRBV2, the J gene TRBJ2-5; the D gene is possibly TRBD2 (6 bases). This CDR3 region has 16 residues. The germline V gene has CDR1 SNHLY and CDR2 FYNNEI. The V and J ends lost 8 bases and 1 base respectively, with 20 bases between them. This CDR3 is CASGAGLQRVQETQYF. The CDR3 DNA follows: TGTGCCAGCGGGGCCGGGCTACAGCGGGTCCAAGAGACCCAGTACTTC.

This CDR3 reads CASSERPGTGESGYTF. The CDR3 coding sequence is TGTGCCAGCAGTGAACGGCCCGGGACAGGGGAGAGTGGCTACACCTTC. J is TRBJ1-2 and V is TRBV6-1, with 10 bases matching TRBD1. Trimming cost V 2 bases and J 7 bases; bases outside gene matches: 10. This CDR3 has 16 amino acids. Germline V lookup: CDR1 MNHNS, CDR2 SASEGT.

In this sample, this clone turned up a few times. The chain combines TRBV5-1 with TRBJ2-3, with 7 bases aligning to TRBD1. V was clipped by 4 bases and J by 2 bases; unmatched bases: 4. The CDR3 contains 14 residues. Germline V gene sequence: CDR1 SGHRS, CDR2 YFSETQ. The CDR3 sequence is CASSRGQYTDTQYF. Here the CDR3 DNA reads TGCGCCAGCAGCCGGGGACAGTACACAGATACGCAGTATTTT.

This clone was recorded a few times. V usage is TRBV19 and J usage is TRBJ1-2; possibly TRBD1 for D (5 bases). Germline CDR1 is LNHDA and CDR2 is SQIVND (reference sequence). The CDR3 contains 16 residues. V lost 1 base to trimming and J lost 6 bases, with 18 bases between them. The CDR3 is CASSIGGRVATNGYTF. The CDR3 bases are TGTGCCAGTAGTATAGGGGGGAGGGTTGCTACGAATGGCTACACCTTC. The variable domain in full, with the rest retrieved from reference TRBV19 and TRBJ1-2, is DGGITQSPKYLFRKEGQNVTLSCEQNLNHDAMYWYRQDPGQGLRLIYYSQIVNDFQKGDIAEGYSVSREKKESFPLTVTSAQKNPTAFYLCASSIGGRVATNGYTFGSGTRLTVV.

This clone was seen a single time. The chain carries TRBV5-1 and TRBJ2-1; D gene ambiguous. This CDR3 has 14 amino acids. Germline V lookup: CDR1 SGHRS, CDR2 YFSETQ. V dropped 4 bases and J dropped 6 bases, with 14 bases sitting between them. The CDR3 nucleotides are TGCGCCAGCAGCCCCGCGGCCGGCCTCAATGAGCAGTTCTTC. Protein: CASSPAAGLNEQFF.